The present T cell receptor (beta chain) was sequenced within a study of T cell responses to AZD1222 COVID-19 vaccine. Clones were read by immunoSEQ multiplex PCR, and TCRdb kept only the in-frame ones, dropping some. This table holds tens of thousands of clones, around 82% found once. CDR1 and CDR2 (germline): SGHAT, FQNNGV. Trimming removed 1 base at V and 8 bases at J, with 11 bases between. The CDR3 contains 14 residues. The material was peripheral blood, obtained on day 0 of AZD1222 vaccination. The receptor comes from an adult in good health. The rearrangement links TRBV11-2 to TRBJ1-4; D not resolved. The CDR3 region has the DNA TGTGCCAGCAGCTTAGGCAGGAAAGGGGAAAAACTGTTTTTT. It encodes CASSLGRKGEKLFF.